This T cell receptor (beta chain) originates from a study of T-cell memory formation after mild COVID-19. 5'RACE primed from the constant segment yielded TCR alpha and TCR beta cDNA libraries bearing sample barcodes and UMIs. TCRdb itself ran the 5' RACE reads through MiXCR, one entry per CDR3 protein. Among hundreds of thousands of distinct CDR3 sequences listed, around 15% were seen once. This CDR3 comprises 14 residues. Trimming pared 8 bases from V and 5 bases from J, leaving 18 bases between. Germline V gene data show CDR1 as KGHSH and CDR2 as LQKENI. Sequenced input: PBMCs or a T cell subset sorted from them (not recorded which). This clonotype was sampled from a man younger than 35 who had mild COVID-19 (a few samples of this study predate the infection). Cell type and time point are not known. The V gene is TRBV18, the J gene TRBJ1-1, with unresolved D. The CDR3 DNA follows: TGTGCCAGCCACCCCGGTTTCGGTTCTACTGAAGCTTTCTTT. This codes for CASHPGFGSTEAFF.